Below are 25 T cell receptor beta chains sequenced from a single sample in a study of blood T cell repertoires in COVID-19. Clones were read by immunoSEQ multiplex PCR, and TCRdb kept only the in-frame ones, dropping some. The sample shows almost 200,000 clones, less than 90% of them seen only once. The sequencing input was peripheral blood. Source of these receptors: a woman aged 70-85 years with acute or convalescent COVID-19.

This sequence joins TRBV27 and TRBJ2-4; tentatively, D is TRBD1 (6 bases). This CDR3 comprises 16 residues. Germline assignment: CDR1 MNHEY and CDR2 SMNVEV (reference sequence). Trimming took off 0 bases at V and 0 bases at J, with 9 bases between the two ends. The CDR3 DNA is TGTGCCAGCAGTTTATCGGACAGAAGAGCCAAAAACATTCAGTACTTC. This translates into CASSLSDRRAKNIQYF.

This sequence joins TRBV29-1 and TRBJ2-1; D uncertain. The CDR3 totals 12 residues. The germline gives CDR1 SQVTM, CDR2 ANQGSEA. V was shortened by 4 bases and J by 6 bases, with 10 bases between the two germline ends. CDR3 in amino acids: CSVVRSFNEQFF. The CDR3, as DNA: TGCAGCGTTGTTAGAAGCTTCAATGAGCAGTTCTTC.

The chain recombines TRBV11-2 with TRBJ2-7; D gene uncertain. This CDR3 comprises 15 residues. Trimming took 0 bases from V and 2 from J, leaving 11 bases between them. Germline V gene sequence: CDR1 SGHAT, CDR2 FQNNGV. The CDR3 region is CASSLDPQAAYEQYF. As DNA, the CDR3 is TGTGCCAGCAGCTTAGATCCCCAGGCTGCCTACGAGCAGTACTTC.

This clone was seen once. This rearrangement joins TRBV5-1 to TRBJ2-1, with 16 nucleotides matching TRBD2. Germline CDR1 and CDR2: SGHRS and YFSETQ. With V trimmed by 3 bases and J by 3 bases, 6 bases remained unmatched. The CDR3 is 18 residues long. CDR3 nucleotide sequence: TGCGCCAGCAGCTCCTCCGGGACTAGCGGGAGGGGCTACAATGAGCAGTTCTTC. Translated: CASSSSGTSGRGYNEQFF.

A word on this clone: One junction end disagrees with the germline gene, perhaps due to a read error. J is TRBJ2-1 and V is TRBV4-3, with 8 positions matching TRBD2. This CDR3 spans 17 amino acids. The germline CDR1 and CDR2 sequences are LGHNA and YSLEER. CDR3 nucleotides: TGCGCCTGCAGCCGACAGCAGGGTCTAGCGGGCTACAATGAGCAGTTCTTC. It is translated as CACSRQQGLAGYNEQFF.

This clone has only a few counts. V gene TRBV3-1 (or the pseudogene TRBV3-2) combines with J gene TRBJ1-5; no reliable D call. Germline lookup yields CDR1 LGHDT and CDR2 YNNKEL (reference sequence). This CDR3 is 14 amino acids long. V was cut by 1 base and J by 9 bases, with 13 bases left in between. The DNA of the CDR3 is TGTGCCAGCAGCCAAGGCCCAGGCCTTAGGCCCCAGCATTTT. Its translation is CASSQGPGLRPQHF.

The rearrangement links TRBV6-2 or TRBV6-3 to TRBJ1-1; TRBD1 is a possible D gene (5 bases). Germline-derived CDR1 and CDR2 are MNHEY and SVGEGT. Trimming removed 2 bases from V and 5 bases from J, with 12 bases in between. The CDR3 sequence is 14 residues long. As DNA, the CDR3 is TGTGCCAGCAGTTACGCGTTGACAGTGACTGAAGCTTTCTTT. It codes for CASSYALTVTEAFF.

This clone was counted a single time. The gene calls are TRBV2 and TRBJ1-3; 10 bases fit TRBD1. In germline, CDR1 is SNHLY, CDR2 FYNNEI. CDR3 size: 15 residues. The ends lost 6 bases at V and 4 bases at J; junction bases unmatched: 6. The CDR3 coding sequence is TGTGCCAGCAGCGGGACAGGGGCACTCGGAAACACCATATATTTT. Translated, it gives CASSGTGALGNTIYF.

The CDR3 DNA follows: TGCGCCAGCAGTGAGACAGGGAATCAGCCCCAGCATTTT. As protein: CASSETGNQPQHF. J is TRBJ1-5 and V is TRBV10-1, with D possibly TRBD1 on 6 matching bases. V was pared by 2 bases and J by 4 bases, with 6 bases between. The CDR3 is made up of 13 amino acids. Germline loops: CDR1 WNHNN, CDR2 SYGVQD (reference sequence).

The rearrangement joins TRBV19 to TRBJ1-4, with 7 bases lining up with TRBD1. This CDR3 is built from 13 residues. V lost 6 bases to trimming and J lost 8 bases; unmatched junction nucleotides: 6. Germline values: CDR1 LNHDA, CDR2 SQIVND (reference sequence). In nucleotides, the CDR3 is TGTGCCAGTAGCCGACACAGGGGAGAAAAACTGTTTTTT. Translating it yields CASSRHRGEKLFF.

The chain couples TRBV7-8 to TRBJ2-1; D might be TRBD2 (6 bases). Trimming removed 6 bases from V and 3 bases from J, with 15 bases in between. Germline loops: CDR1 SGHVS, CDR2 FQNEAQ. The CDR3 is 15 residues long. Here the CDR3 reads CASSIEAGNYNEQFF. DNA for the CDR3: TGTGCCAGCAGTATAGAGGCGGGGAACTACAATGAGCAGTTCTTC.

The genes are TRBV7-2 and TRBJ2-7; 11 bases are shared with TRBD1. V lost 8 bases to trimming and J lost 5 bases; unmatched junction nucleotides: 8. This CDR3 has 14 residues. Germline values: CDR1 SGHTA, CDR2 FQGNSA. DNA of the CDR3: TGTGCCAGCGACCGGGACAGGGGGTCCCACGAGCAGTACTTC. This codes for CASDRDRGSHEQYF.

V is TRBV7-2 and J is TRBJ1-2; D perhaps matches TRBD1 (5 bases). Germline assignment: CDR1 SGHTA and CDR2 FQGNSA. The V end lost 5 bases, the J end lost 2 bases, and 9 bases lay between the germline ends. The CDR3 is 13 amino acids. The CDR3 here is CASSPDSNYGYTF. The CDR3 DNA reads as TGTGCCAGCAGCCCCGACAGCAACTATGGCTACACCTTC.

The CDR3 reads CASSLAGTGEGYTF. The CDR3 DNA follows: TGCGCCAGCAGCTTGGCCGGGACAGGGGAGGGCTACACCTTC. The J gene is TRBJ1-2, the V gene TRBV5-1; 10 bases agree with TRBD1. Germline V gene data show CDR1 as SGHRS and CDR2 as YFSETQ. The V and J ends lost 0 bases and 8 bases, in that order; junction bases with no gene match: 4. This CDR3 spans 14 amino acids.

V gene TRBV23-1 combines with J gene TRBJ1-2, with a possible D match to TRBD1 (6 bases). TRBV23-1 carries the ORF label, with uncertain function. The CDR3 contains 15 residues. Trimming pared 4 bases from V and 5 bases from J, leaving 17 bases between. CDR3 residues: CASSPGTLFGYGYTF. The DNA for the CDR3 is TGCGCCAGCAGTCCCGGGACACTTTTTGGGTATGGCTACACCTTC.

The CDR3 nucleotides are TGTGCCAGCAGCTTGGCGAGGGGGTCCCGACAGTTCTTC. Translating it yields CASSLARGSRQFF. The chain couples TRBV7-9 to TRBJ2-1, with D possibly being TRBD1 (6 bases). The CDR3 runs 13 residues. V was cut by 3 bases and J by 13 bases, with 16 bases left in between. CDR1 is SEHNR and CDR2 is FQNEAQ in the germline V gene (reference sequence).

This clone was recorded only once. The CDR3 sequence is CSASSASGRGDQETQYF. The CDR3 DNA follows: TGCAGTGCTAGTTCGGCTAGCGGGAGGGGGGACCAAGAGACCCAGTACTTC. V and J are TRBV20-1 and TRBJ2-5; 12 nucleotides agree with TRBD2. V gave up 3 bases and J gave up 0 bases; unmatched junction bases: 8. The CDR3 spans 17 residues. Germline CDR1 reads DFQATT; CDR2 reads SNEGSKA (reference sequence).

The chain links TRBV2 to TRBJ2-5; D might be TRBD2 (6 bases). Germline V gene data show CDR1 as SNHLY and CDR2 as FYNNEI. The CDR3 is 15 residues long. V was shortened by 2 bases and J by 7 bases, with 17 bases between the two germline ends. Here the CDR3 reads CASSEWGTGVGTQYF. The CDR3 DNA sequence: TGTGCCAGCAGTGAATGGGGGACTGGAGTAGGGACCCAGTACTTC.

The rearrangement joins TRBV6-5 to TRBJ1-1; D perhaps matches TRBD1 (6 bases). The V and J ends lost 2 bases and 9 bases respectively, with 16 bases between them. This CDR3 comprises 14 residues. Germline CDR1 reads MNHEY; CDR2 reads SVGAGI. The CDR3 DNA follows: TGTGCCAGCAGTTACACCATTGACAGGCTGAAAGCTTTCTTT. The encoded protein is CASSYTIDRLKAFF.

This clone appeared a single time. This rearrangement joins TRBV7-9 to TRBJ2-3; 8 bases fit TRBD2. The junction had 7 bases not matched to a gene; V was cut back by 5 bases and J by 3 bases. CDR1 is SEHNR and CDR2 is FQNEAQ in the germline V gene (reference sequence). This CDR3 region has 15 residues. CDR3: CASSPSGGKTDTQYF. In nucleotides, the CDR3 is TGTGCCAGCAGCCCCAGCGGGGGTAAGACAGATACGCAGTATTTT. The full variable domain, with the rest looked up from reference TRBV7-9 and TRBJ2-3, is DTGVSQNPRHKITKRGQNVTFRCDPISEHNRLYWYRQTLGQGPEFLTYFQNEAQLEKSRLLSDRFSAERPKGSFSTLEIQRTEQGDSAMYLCASSPSGGKTDTQYFGPGTRLTVL.

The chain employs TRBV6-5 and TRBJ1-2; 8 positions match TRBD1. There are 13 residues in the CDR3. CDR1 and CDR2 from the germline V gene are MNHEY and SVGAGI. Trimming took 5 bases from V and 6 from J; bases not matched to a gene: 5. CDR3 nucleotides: TGTGCCAGCAGTCGGACAGGGAACGATGGCTACACCTTC. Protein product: CASSRTGNDGYTF.

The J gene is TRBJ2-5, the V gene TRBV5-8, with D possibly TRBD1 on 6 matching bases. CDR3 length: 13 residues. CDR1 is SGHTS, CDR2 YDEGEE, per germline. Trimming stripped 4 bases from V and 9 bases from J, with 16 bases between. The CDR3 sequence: CASSPRQARAQYF. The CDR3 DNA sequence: TGTGCCAGCAGCCCGAGACAGGCCCGGGCCCAGTACTTC.

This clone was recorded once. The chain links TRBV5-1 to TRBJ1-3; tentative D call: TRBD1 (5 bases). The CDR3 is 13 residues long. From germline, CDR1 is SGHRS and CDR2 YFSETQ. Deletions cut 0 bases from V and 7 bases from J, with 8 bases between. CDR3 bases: TGCGCCAGCAGCTTGGAGGGGCAGAACACCATATATTTT. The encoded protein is CASSLEGQNTIYF.

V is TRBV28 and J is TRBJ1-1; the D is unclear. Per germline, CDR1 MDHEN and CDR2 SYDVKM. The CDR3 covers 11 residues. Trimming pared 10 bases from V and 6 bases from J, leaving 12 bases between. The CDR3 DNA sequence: TGTGCCACCCGGGGTAACCCTGAAGCTTTCTTT. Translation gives CATRGNPEAFF.

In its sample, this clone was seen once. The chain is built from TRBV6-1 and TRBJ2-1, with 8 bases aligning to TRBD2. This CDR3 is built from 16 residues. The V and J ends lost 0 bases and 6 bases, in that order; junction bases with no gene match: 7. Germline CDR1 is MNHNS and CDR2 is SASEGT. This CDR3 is CASSEARGAGINEQFF. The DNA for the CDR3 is TGTGCCAGCAGTGAAGCGCGGGGGGCAGGAATCAATGAGCAGTTCTTC.